Below, 16 T cell receptor beta chains from the same sample are listed, as sequenced in a study of blood T cell repertoires in COVID-19. Sequenced by immunoSEQ multiplex PCR; TCRdb stores in-frame clones only, minus some. The data hold over 70,000 clones, with 70% to 90% observed a single time. The sample taken for sequencing was peripheral blood. The receptors originated from a human donor in a cohort sampled during active COVID-19.

J is TRBJ1-2 and V is TRBV12-5; no definite D call. V lost 2 bases to trimming and J lost 0 bases, with 4 bases between them. The CDR3 is 13 amino acids. Germline CDR1 is LGHNT and CDR2 is FRNRAP. The CDR3 nucleotides read TGTGCTAGTGGTTTGACAGCTAACTATGGCTACACCTTC. Translating gives CASGLTANYGYTF. The full variable domain, in which reference TRBV12-5 and TRBJ1-2 provide the parts outside the CDR3, is DARVTQTPRHKVTEMGQEVTMRCQPILGHNTVFWYRQTMMQGLELLAYFRNRAPLDDSGMPKDRFSAEMPDATLATLKIQPSEPRDSAVYFCASGLTANYGYTFGSGTRLTVV.

Only one count was recorded for this clone. CDR3 nucleotide sequence: TGTGCTAGTGGTTTGGTACCTCTGGGGGGACAGGGGGCGCATGGCTACACCTTC. This encodes CASGLVPLGGQGAHGYTF. The chain recombines TRBV12-5 with TRBJ1-2, with TRBD1 matching 12 bases. Trimming removed 0 bases from V and 6 bases from J; junction bases left unmatched: 11. The CDR3 has 18 amino acids. CDR1 LGHNT and CDR2 FRNRAP come from the germline V gene.

The chain has TRBV6-5 and TRBJ2-7, with a tentative D call TRBD1 (5 bases). Trimming took 6 bases from V and 2 from J, leaving 8 bases between them. Germline lookup yields CDR1 MNHEY and CDR2 SVGAGI. This CDR3 contains 12 residues. The CDR3 coding sequence is TGTGCCAGCAGGTCAGGGACCTACGAGCAGTACTTC. Protein: CASRSGTYEQYF.

V gene TRBV7-8 combines with J gene TRBJ2-4; TRBD1 agrees at 9 bases. In germline, CDR1 is SGHVS, CDR2 FQNEAQ. With 4 bases clipped from V and 6 bases from J, the junction kept 1 base outside the gene matches. The CDR3 is made up of 13 amino acids. The CDR3 protein is CASSWGQGNIQYF. DNA for the CDR3: TGTGCCAGCAGCTGGGGACAGGGAAACATTCAGTACTTC.

The CDR3 reads CASSRGGGGSPLHF. The CDR3 DNA sequence: TGTGCCAGCAGCCGCGGGGGGGGTGGATCACCCCTCCACTTT. The chain is built from TRBV7-2 and TRBJ1-6; possible D gene TRBD1, 5 bases. The V end lost 5 bases, the J end lost 10 bases, and 15 bases lay between the germline ends. Germline loops: CDR1 SGHTA, CDR2 FQGNSA. The CDR3 loop spans 14 amino acids.

V and J are TRBV27 and TRBJ2-3; the D gene is possibly TRBD2 (5 bases). Deletions cut 6 bases from V and 0 bases from J, with 13 bases between. The CDR3 is made up of 15 amino acids. Germline assignment: CDR1 MNHEY and CDR2 SMNVEV (reference sequence). In DNA, the CDR3 is TGTGCCAGCAGCGTAGCGTGGGCAAGCACAGATACGCAGTATTTT. Protein sequence: CASSVAWASTDTQYF.

J is TRBJ2-3 and V is TRBV4-2, with 9 bases aligning to TRBD2. Germline CDR1 is LGHNA and CDR2 is YNFKEQ. J was trimmed by 3 bases and V by 0 bases; bases with no gene match: 4. The CDR3 spans 16 residues. CDR3 loop: CASSQESGRRTDTQYF. The CDR3 DNA reads as TGTGCCAGCAGCCAAGAAAGCGGGAGGAGAACAGATACGCAGTATTTT.

Points on this clone: The same CDR3 arises from other DNA sequences in this sample as well. The chain links TRBV5-6 to TRBJ2-7; 10 nucleotides align to TRBD1. This CDR3 is 14 amino acids long. Germline V gene data show CDR1 as SGHDT and CDR2 as YYEEEE. The J segment lost 2 bases and the V segment lost 4 bases, leaving 3 bases of the junction unmatched. In nucleotides, the CDR3 is TGTGCCAGCAGCCTCGGACAGGGGGCCTACGAGCAGTACTTC. Protein: CASSLGQGAYEQYF.

The chain joins TRBV30 to TRBJ1-3; 9 bases agree with TRBD1. Germline loops: CDR1 GTSNPN, CDR2 SVGIG (reference sequence). V was clipped by 7 bases and J by 4 bases; unmatched bases: 11. The CDR3 totals 15 residues. CDR3 nucleotide sequence: TGTGCCTCCCAACTTACAGGGGGCCCAGGAAACACCATATATTTT. Translated: CASQLTGGPGNTIYF. Full variable domain (outside the CDR3, taken from reference TRBV30 and TRBJ1-3): SQTIHQWPATLVQPVGSPLSLECTVEGTSNPNLYWYRQAAGRGLQLLFYSVGIGQISSEVPQNLSASRPQDRQFILSSKKLLLSDSGFYLCASQLTGGPGNTIYFGEGSWLTVV.

The CDR3 spells CASSKGVYGYTF. In DNA, the CDR3 is TGTGCCAGTAGTAAAGGGGTCTATGGCTACACCTTC. This rearrangement joins TRBV19 to TRBJ1-2; tentative D call: TRBD1 (5 bases). The CDR3 loop spans 12 amino acids. Trimming left V 4 bases short and J 4 bases short, with 7 bases between. CDR1 LNHDA and CDR2 SQIVND come from the germline V gene (reference sequence).

This clone was counted once. This CDR3 is CASSPHRDQETQYF. Written as DNA, the CDR3 is TGTGCCAGCAGTCCACACAGGGACCAAGAGACCCAGTACTTC. The chain uses TRBV27 and TRBJ2-5; tentative D call: TRBD1 (6 bases). The CDR3 spans 14 residues. Trimming shortened V by 5 bases and J by 0 bases, and 10 bases separated the two germline ends. Germline CDR1 MNHEY, CDR2 SMNVEV (reference sequence).

This clone was counted once. The V call is TRBV10-1, the J call TRBJ2-3; a weak D match, TRBD2 (5 bases). The CDR3 runs to 15 residues. Trimming took off 6 bases at V and 5 bases at J, with 18 bases between the two ends. Germline CDR1 reads WNHNN; CDR2 reads SYGVQD (reference sequence). This CDR3 reads CASSLDYPSRDTQYF. DNA for the CDR3: TGCGCCAGCAGCCTCGACTACCCAAGTCGAGATACGCAGTATTTT.

This chain links TRBV30 with TRBJ1-3; the D gene is possibly TRBD1 (6 bases). Trimming took off 2 bases at V and 3 bases at J, with 8 bases between the two ends. This CDR3 is built from 13 residues. In germline, CDR1 is GTSNPN, CDR2 SVGIG (reference sequence). The CDR3 loop reads CAWSWGLGNTIYF. In DNA form, the CDR3 reads TGTGCCTGGAGTTGGGGGCTTGGAAACACCATATATTTT.

This rearrangement joins TRBV25-1 to TRBJ1-6, with TRBD1 as a possible D gene (5 bases). The CDR3 runs to 12 residues. Germline-derived CDR1 and CDR2 are MGHDK and SYGVNS. The V end was cut by 6 bases, the J end by 11 bases, with 11 bases between. This CDR3 reads CASRNSGAPLHF. CDR3 nucleotide sequence: TGTGCCAGCAGAAATTCGGGGGCACCCCTCCACTTT.

The V call is TRBV5-1, the J call TRBJ2-1; TRBD2 agrees at 11 bases. CDR1 is SGHRS, CDR2 YFSETQ, per germline. V gave up 2 bases and J gave up 4 bases; unmatched junction bases: 2. The CDR3 is made up of 15 amino acids. The CDR3: CASSLLAGGYNEQFF. Written as DNA, the CDR3 is TGCGCCAGCAGCTTATTAGCGGGAGGGTACAATGAGCAGTTCTTC.

This chain connects TRBV10-1 to TRBJ1-2; a possible D gene is TRBD1 (5 bases). The CDR3 runs 13 residues. CDR1 and CDR2 from the germline V gene are WNHNN and SYGVQD (reference sequence). V was pared by 2 bases and J by 4 bases, with 8 bases between. The CDR3 bases are TGCGCCAGCAGTGAGCACAGGAGCTATGGCTACACCTTC. This translates into CASSEHRSYGYTF.